These 25 T cell receptor beta chains share one sample of origin, sequenced in a study of CD8 T cells in Susac syndrome. RNA, at about 0.45 to 1 ug, was reverse transcribed with random hexamers. Each CDR3 protein is one row after TCRdb ran MiXCR on the immunoSEQ multiplex PCR reads. This table holds about 120,000 distinct CDR3 sequences, about nine tenths found once. Specimen: CD8+ T cells from PBMCs. Receptor source: a human donor in good health.

This chain connects TRBV27 to TRBJ2-1, with 7 positions matching TRBD1. The CDR3 covers 16 residues. The germline V gene encodes CDR1 MNHEY and CDR2 SMNVEV (reference sequence). Trimming cost V 4 bases and J 6 bases; bases outside gene matches: 12. CDR3 in DNA: TGTGCCAGCAGTTGGGCCACAGGGGTCCTCCCCAATGAGCAGTTCTTC. Translating gives CASSWATGVLPNEQFF.

This clonotype was seen a handful of times. V and J are TRBV7-2 and TRBJ2-5; D gene unclear. The CDR3 spans 13 residues. Trimming cost V 5 bases and J 1 base, with 8 bases left between them. Germline-derived CDR1 and CDR2 are SGHTA and FQGNSA. The CDR3 bases are TGTGCCAGCAGCCCCCGGGCCCAAGAGACCCAGTACTTC. This sequence encodes CASSPRAQETQYF.

This chain joins TRBV19 and TRBJ1-2; D gene unclear. Germline assignment: CDR1 LNHDA and CDR2 SQIVND (reference sequence). This CDR3 is built from 13 residues. Trimming stripped 7 bases from V and 3 bases from J, with 12 bases between. CDR3 nucleotide sequence: TGTGCCAGTAAAAGAGTTGCTGACTATGGCTACACCTTC. Amino acid sequence: CASKRVADYGYTF.

V usage is TRBV7-3 and J usage is TRBJ1-1; D may be TRBD1 (5 bases). Germline V gives CDR1 SGHTA, CDR2 FQGTGA. The germline V and J ends were trimmed by 8 bases and 8 bases, with 15 bases remaining between them. The CDR3 spans 12 residues. CDR3 amino acids: CASQEGYLEAFF. In DNA, the CDR3 is TGTGCCAGCCAAGAGGGGTATCTGGAAGCTTTCTTT.

The chain has TRBV6-2 or TRBV6-3 and TRBJ2-7; 10 nucleotides match TRBD1. From germline, CDR1 is MNHEY and CDR2 SVGEGT. This CDR3 is built from 15 residues. The V and J ends lost 8 bases and 2 bases, in that order; junction bases with no gene match: 9. CDR3 sequence (DNA): TGTGCCAGCCTACCGTGGGGGACAGGGGCCTACGAGCAGTACTTC. This sequence encodes CASLPWGTGAYEQYF.

This chain links TRBV6-1 with TRBJ2-3, with 8 bases identical to TRBD1. Germline CDR1 is MNHNS and CDR2 is SASEGT. Trimming at V came to 4 bases and at J to 6 bases, leaving 6 bases not matched to a gene. The CDR3 contains 14 residues. The chain's CDR3 is CASSGTTGADTQYF. The DNA of the CDR3 is TGTGCCAGCAGTGGAACGACAGGGGCCGATACGCAGTATTTT.

The J gene is TRBJ2-3, the V gene TRBV6-2 or TRBV6-3; D may be TRBD1 or TRBD2 (6 bases each). The CDR3 is 20 amino acids. The V and J ends lost 5 bases and 5 bases respectively, with 32 bases between them. Germline V lookup: CDR1 MNHEY, CDR2 SVGEGT. The CDR3 loop is CASSQLSSLWAFGGGDTQYF. The CDR3 DNA reads as TGTGCCAGCAGTCAACTTAGTTCTCTTTGGGCTTTCGGGGGCGGAGATACGCAGTATTTT.

The rearrangement joins TRBV20-1 to TRBJ1-1, with D unclear. The V gene lost 4 bases and the J gene lost 0 bases, with 12 bases spanning the gap. This CDR3 contains 14 residues. Germline CDR1 and CDR2: DFQATT and SNEGSKA (reference sequence). CDR3 sequence: CSAIGPLMNTEAFF. The CDR3 DNA reads as TGCAGTGCTATTGGACCGCTTATGAACACTGAAGCTTTCTTT.

V is TRBV7-2 and J is TRBJ2-1, with D uncertain. Per germline, CDR1 SGHTA and CDR2 FQGNSA. V lost 4 bases and J 8 bases, leaving 15 bases between the germline ends. The CDR3 length is 14 residues. CDR3 DNA: TGTGCCAGCAGCTCTTTTCATGGTACCCATGAGCAGTTCTTC. Amino acid sequence: CASSSFHGTHEQFF.

CDR3 bases: TGTGCCAGCTCGCCCACCCCCGGCTCCTACGAGCAGTACTTC. It yields the protein CASSPTPGSYEQYF. The chain recombines TRBV18 with TRBJ2-7; D is undetermined. V gave up 6 bases and J gave up 0 bases, with 12 bases separating them. Germline CDR1 KGHSH, CDR2 LQKENI. This CDR3 is 14 amino acids long.

V is TRBV14 and J is TRBJ1-2; D uncertain. The CDR3 consists of 15 residues. Looked up from germline, CDR1 is SGHDN and CDR2 is FVKESK. Trimming took 4 bases from V and 2 from J, leaving 14 bases between them. The CDR3 sequence: CASSLYRDWNYGYTF. Here the CDR3 DNA reads TGTGCCAGCAGCCTCTATAGGGATTGGAACTATGGCTACACCTTC.

The J gene is TRBJ1-1, the V gene TRBV20-1; tentative D call: TRBD1 (5 bases). Trimming took off 0 bases at V and 4 bases at J, with 18 bases between the two ends. Germline CDR1 DFQATT, CDR2 SNEGSKA (reference sequence). The CDR3 is made up of 16 amino acids. The chain's CDR3 is CSARDLQGGAVTEAFF. CDR3 bases: TGCAGTGCTAGAGACCTCCAGGGAGGGGCGGTCACTGAAGCTTTCTTT.

The V gene is TRBV1, the J gene TRBJ2-2; TRBD2 is taken as the D call from the table, unchecked against the DNA. TRBV1 is assigned pseudogene status. CDR3 length: 16 residues. The CDR3 DNA reads TGCACCAGCAGCCAACGGGGACTACAGTTACCCGGGGAGCTGTTTTTT. Residues: CTSSQRGLQLPGELFF.

V gene TRBV7-2 combines with J gene TRBJ2-1; D remains unclear. V was clipped by 5 bases and J by 10 bases, with 12 bases between them. The V gene's germline CDR1 is SGHTA and CDR2 FQGNSA. The CDR3 is made up of 12 amino acids. For the CDR3, the DNA is TGTGCCAGCAGCCAAAGGCTCGGAGAGCAGTTCTTC. Amino acids: CASSQRLGEQFF.

The CDR3 sequence is CASSLGPGMGQPQHF. CDR3 coding DNA: TGTGCCAGCAGTTTGGGGCCAGGGATGGGTCAGCCCCAGCATTTT. This sequence joins TRBV27 and TRBJ1-5, with D perhaps TRBD1 (5 bases). The ends were cut back, 3 bases at V and 6 bases at J, with 15 bases in the middle. Germline CDR1 and CDR2: MNHEY and SMNVEV (reference sequence). The CDR3 loop spans 15 amino acids.

This sequence joins TRBV7-8 and TRBJ2-2, with D uncertain. Germline assignment: CDR1 SGHVS and CDR2 FQNEAQ. The CDR3 extends over 16 amino acids. The V end lost 5 bases, the J end lost 3 bases, and 16 bases lay between the germline ends. The CDR3 DNA reads TGTGCCAGCAGCCCGAACAATGGGTACGACACCGGGGAGCTGTTTTTT. Protein: CASSPNNGYDTGELFF.

J is TRBJ2-1 and V is TRBV7-2; D unresolved. The CDR3 length is 15 residues. Germline V gene lookup returns CDR1 SGHTA and CDR2 FQGNSA. V shed 7 bases and J shed 0 bases, with 13 bases lying between them. For the CDR3, the DNA is TGTGCCAGCACCATCATACTGAGCTCCTACAATGAGCAGTTCTTC. Its translation: CASTIILSSYNEQFF.

V and J are TRBV5-4 and TRBJ2-3; D gene ambiguous. Germline-derived CDR1 and CDR2 are SGHNT and YYREEE (reference sequence). Deletions cut 2 bases from V and 6 bases from J, with 10 bases between. The CDR3 extends over 13 amino acids. CDR3 in DNA: TGTGCCAGCAGCTTCTGGGATTCCGATACGCAGTATTTT. Translated: CASSFWDSDTQYF.

This clonotype was picked up a small number of times. This sequence joins TRBV4-3 and TRBJ2-3, with D uncertain. V was pared by 0 bases and J by 5 bases, with 6 bases between. Germline assignment: CDR1 LGHNA and CDR2 YSLEER. The CDR3 consists of 13 residues. Written as DNA, the CDR3 is TGCGCCAGCAGCCAAGATCGGAAAGATACGCAGTATTTT. This translates into CASSQDRKDTQYF.

This chain links TRBV12-3 or TRBV12-4 with TRBJ2-7, with D tentatively TRBD2 (5 bases). The CDR3 length is 14 residues. V dropped 6 bases and J dropped 7 bases, with 19 bases sitting between them. The chain's CDR3 is CASSPGIITWEQYF. DNA of the CDR3: TGTGCCAGCAGCCCCGGGATAATCACATGGGAGCAGTACTTC.

The rearrangement links TRBV3-1 to TRBJ1-4; D unclear. Trimming cost V 4 bases and J 8 bases, with 20 bases left between them. Germline lookup yields CDR1 LGHDT and CDR2 YNNKEL (reference sequence). This CDR3 contains 16 residues. The CDR3 nucleotides read TGTGCCAGCAGCCGAAAATTCCGCCCGGATCGGGAAAAACTGTTTTTT. Amino acid sequence: CASSRKFRPDREKLFF.

The sample holds one count of this clonotype. The genes are TRBV3-1 and TRBJ1-1, with a weak D call TRBD1 (6 bases). Looked up from germline, CDR1 is LGHDT and CDR2 is YNNKEL (reference sequence). V was cut by 2 bases and J by 11 bases, with 12 bases left in between. The length of the CDR3 is 12 residues. CDR3 loop: CASSQRGATAFF. CDR3 nucleotides: TGTGCCAGCAGCCAAAGGGGGGCGACGGCTTTCTTT. Looking up the rest from reference TRBV3-1 and TRBJ1-1 gives the full variable domain: DTAVSQTPKYLVTQMGNDKSIKCEQNLGHDTMYWYKQDSKKFLKIMFSYNNKELIINETVPNRFSPKSPDKAHLNLHINSLELGDSAVYFCASSQRGATAFFGQGTRLTVV.

The chain links TRBV20-1 to TRBJ1-3; no reliable D call. The CDR3 totals 15 residues. The V gene's germline CDR1 is DFQATT and CDR2 SNEGSKA (reference sequence). Trimming took 3 bases from V and 2 from J, leaving 14 bases between them. CDR3: CSASGPQTTGNTIYF. For the CDR3, the DNA is TGCAGTGCTAGTGGCCCGCAGACCACTGGAAACACCATATATTTT.

The V call is TRBV29-1, the J call TRBJ2-1; 7 positions agree with TRBD1. The CDR3 has 15 residues. Germline values: CDR1 SQVTM, CDR2 ANQGSEA. Trimming cost V 7 bases and J 2 bases; bases outside gene matches: 11. CDR3 coding DNA: TGCAGCGCCATCACTACGGGGACAGCCTACAATGAGCAGTTCTTC. It encodes CSAITTGTAYNEQFF.

The chain is built from TRBV28 and TRBJ2-2, with D unresolved. CDR1 is MDHEN and CDR2 is SYDVKM in the germline V gene. CDR3 length: 11 residues. Trimming removed 8 bases from V and 3 bases from J, with 4 bases in between. The CDR3 reads CASAYTGELFF. Here the CDR3 DNA reads TGTGCCAGCGCTTACACCGGGGAGCTGTTTTTT.